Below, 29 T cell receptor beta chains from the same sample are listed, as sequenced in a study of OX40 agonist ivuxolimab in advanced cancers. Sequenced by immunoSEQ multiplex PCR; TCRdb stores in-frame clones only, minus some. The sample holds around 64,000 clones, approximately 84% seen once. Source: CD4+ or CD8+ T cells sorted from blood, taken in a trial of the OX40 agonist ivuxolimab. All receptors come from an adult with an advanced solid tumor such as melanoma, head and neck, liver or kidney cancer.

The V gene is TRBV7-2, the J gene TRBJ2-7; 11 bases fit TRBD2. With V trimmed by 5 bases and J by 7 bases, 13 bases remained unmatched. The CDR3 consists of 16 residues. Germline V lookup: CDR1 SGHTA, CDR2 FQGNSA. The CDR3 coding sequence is TGTGCCAGCAGCCTTCACAAACTAGCGGGAGTGGGGGAGCAGTACTTC. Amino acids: CASSLHKLAGVGEQYF.

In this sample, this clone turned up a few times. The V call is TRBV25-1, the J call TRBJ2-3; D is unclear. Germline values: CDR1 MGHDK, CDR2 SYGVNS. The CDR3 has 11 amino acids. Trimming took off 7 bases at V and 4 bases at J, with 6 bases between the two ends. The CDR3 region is CASIVPDTQYF. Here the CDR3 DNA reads TGTGCCAGCATTGTACCAGATACGCAGTATTTT.

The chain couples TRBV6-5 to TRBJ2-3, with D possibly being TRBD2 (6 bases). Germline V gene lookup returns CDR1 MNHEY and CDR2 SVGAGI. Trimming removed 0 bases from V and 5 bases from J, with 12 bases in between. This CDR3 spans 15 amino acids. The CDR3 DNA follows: TGTGCCAGCAGTTACTCGACGGGAGCCGTAGATACGCAGTATTTT. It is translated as CASSYSTGAVDTQYF.

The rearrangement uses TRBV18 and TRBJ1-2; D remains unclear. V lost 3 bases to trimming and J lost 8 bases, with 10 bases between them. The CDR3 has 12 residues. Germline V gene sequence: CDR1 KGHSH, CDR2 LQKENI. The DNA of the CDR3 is TGTGCCAGCTCACCCACGAATGGGGGCTACACCTTC. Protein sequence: CASSPTNGGYTF.

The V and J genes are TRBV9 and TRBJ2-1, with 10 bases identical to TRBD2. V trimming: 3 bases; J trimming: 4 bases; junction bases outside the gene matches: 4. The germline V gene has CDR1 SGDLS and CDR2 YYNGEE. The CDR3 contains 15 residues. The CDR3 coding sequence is TGTGCCAGCAGCGCTAGCGGGGGATCTTACAATGAGCAGTTCTTC. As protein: CASSASGGSYNEQFF. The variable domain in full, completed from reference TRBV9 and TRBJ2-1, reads DSGVTQTPKHLITATGQRVTLRCSPRSGDLSVYWYQQSLDQGLQFLIQYYNGEERAKGNILERFSAQQFPDLHSELNLSSLELGDSALYFCASSASGGSYNEQFFGPGTRLTVL.

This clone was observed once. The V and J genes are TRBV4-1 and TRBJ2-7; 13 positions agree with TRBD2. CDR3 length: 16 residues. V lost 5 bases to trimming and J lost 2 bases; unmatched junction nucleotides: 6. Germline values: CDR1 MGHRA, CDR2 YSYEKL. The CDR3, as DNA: TGCGCCAGCAGCTTACGGACTAGCGGGAGCCCCTACGAGCAGTACTTC. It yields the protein CASSLRTSGSPYEQYF.

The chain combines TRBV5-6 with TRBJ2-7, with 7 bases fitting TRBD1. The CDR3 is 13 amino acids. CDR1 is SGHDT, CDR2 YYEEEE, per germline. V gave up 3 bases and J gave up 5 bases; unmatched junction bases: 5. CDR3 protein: CASSWATGNEQYF. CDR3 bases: TGTGCCAGCAGCTGGGCGACAGGGAACGAGCAGTACTTC.

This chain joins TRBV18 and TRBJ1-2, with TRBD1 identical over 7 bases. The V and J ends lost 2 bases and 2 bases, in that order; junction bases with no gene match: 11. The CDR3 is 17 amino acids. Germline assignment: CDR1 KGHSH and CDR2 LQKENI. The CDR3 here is CASSPGGQAVQNYGYTF. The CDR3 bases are TGTGCCAGCTCACCAGGAGGACAGGCCGTACAGAACTATGGCTACACCTTC.

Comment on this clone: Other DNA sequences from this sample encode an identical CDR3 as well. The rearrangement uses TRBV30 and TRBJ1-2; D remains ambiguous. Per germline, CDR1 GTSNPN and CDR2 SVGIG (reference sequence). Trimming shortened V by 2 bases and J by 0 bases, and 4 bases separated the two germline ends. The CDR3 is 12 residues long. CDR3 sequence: CAWSSTNYGYTF. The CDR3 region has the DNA TGTGCCTGGAGTTCCACTAACTATGGCTACACCTTC.

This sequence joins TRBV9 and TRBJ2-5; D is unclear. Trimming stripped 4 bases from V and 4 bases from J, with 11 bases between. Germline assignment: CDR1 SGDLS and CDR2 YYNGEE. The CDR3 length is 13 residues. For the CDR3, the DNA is TGTGCCAGCAGCCCCCGCCTCTTAGAGACCCAGTACTTC. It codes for CASSPRLLETQYF.

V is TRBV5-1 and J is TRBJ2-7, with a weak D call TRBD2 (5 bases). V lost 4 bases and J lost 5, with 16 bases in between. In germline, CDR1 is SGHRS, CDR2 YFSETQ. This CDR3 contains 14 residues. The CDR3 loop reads CASSIEGIVDEQYF. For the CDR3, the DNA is TGCGCCAGCAGCATCGAGGGTATCGTAGACGAGCAGTACTTC.

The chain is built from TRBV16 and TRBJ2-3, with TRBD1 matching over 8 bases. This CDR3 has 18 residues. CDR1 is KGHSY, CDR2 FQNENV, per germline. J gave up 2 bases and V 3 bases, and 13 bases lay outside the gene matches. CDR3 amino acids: CASSQGVGWDRSTDTQYF. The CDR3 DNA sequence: TGTGCCAGCAGCCAGGGGGTTGGCTGGGACAGGTCCACAGATACGCAGTATTTT.

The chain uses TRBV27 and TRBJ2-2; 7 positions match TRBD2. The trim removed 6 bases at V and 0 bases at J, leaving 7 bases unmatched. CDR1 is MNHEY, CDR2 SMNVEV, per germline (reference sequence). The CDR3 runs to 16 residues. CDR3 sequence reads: CASREVAGANTGELFF. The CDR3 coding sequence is TGTGCCAGCAGAGAGGTGGCGGGAGCGAACACCGGGGAGCTGTTTTTT.

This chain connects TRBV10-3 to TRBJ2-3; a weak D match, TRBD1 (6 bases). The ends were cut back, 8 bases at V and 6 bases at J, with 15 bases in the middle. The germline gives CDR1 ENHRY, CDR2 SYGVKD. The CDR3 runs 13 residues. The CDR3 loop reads CAIGQGSSDTQYF. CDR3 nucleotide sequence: TGTGCCATCGGGCAGGGGAGTTCGGATACGCAGTATTTT.

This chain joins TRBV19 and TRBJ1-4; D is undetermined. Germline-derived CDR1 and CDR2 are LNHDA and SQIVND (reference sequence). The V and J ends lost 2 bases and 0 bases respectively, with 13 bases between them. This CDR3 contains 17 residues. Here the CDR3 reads CASSILVGPTTNEKLFF. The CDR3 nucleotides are TGTGCCAGTAGTATACTAGTTGGCCCCACAACTAATGAAAAACTGTTTTTT. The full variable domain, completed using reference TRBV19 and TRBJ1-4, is DGGITQSPKYLFRKEGQNVTLSCEQNLNHDAMYWYRQDPGQGLRLIYYSQIVNDFQKGDIAEGYSVSREKKESFPLTVTSAQKNPTAFYLCASSILVGPTTNEKLFFGSGTQLSVL.

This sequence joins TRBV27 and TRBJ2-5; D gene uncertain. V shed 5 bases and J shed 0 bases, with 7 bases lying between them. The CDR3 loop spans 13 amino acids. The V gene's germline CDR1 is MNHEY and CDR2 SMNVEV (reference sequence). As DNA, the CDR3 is TGTGCCAGCAGTAGAACGTACCAAGAGACCCAGTACTTC. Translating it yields CASSRTYQETQYF.

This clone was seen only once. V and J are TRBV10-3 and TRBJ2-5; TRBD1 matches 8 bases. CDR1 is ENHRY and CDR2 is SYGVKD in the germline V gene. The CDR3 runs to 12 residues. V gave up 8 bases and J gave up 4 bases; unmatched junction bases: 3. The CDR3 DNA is TGTGCCATCCGACAGGGGAGAGAGACCCAGTACTTC. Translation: CAIRQGRETQYF.

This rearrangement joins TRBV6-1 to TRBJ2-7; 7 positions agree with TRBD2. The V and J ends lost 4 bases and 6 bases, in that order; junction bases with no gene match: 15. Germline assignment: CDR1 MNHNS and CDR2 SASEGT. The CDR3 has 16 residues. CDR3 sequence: CASSGEGGTTAGEQYF. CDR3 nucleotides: TGTGCCAGCAGTGGAGAGGGCGGGACTACCGCCGGCGAGCAGTACTTC.

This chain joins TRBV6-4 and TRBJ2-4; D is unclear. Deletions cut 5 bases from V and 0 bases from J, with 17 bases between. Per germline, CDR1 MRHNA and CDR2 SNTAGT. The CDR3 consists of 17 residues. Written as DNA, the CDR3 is TGTGCCAGCAGTCCTAAGGATCCCCCACTAGCCAAAAACATTCAGTACTTC. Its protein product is CASSPKDPPLAKNIQYF.

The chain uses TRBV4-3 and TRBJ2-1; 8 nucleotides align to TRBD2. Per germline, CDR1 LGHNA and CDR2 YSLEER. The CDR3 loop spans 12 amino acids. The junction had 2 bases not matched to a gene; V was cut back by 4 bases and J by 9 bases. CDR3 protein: CASSPGGGEQFF. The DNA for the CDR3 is TGCGCCAGCAGCCCGGGGGGGGGTGAGCAGTTCTTC.

The CDR3 DNA follows: TGCGCCAGCAGCTTGGGGTGGGGGAGCCAACTGGATACGCAGTATTTT. Its protein product is CASSLGWGSQLDTQYF. The chain links TRBV5-1 to TRBJ2-3; D is possibly TRBD1 or TRBD2 (5 bases each). The V end lost 0 bases, the J end lost 6 bases, and 17 bases lay between the germline ends. The V gene's germline CDR1 is SGHRS and CDR2 YFSETQ. The CDR3 is made up of 16 amino acids.

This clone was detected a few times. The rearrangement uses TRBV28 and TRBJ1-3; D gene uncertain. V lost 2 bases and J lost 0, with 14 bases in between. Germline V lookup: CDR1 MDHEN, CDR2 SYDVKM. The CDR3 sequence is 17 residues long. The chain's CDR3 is CASSLPESASSGNTIYF. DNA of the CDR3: TGTGCCAGCAGTTTACCGGAGTCCGCGAGCTCTGGAAACACCATATATTTT. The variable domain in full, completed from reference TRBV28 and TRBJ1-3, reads DVKVTQSSRYLVKRTGEKVFLECVQDMDHENMFWYRQDPGLGLRLIYFSYDVKMKEKGDIPEGYSVSREKKERFSLILESASTNQTSMYLCASSLPESASSGNTIYFGEGSWLTVV.

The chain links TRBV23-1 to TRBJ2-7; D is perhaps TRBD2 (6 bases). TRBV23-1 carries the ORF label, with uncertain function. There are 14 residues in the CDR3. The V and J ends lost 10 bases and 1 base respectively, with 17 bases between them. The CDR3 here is CANVLGGGSYEQYF. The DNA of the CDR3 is TGCGCCAACGTCTTAGGAGGAGGGTCCTACGAGCAGTACTTC.

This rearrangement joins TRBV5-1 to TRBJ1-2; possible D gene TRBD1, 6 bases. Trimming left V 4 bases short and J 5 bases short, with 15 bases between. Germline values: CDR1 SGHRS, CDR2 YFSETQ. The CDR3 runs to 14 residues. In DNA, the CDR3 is TGCGCCAGCAGCAACCCGGGACAACAGTATGGCTACACCTTC. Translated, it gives CASSNPGQQYGYTF.

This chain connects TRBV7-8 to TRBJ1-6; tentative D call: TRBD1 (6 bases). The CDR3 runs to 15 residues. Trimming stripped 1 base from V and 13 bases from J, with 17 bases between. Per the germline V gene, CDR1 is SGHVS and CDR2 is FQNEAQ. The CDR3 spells CASSLERLGAGPLHF. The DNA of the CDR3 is TGTGCCAGCAGCTTAGAGCGTTTGGGGGCAGGTCCCCTCCACTTT.

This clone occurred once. DNA of the CDR3: TGTGCCAGCAGCTCCGCGGTCAGGGGGTACCCCGTCTACGAGCAGTACTTC. This sequence encodes CASSSAVRGYPVYEQYF. The genes are TRBV5-6 and TRBJ2-5; 7 nucleotides match TRBD1. The J call may be wrong; the DNA end is better matched by TRBJ2-7. CDR1 and CDR2 from the germline V gene are SGHDT and YYEEEE. The CDR3 has 17 residues.

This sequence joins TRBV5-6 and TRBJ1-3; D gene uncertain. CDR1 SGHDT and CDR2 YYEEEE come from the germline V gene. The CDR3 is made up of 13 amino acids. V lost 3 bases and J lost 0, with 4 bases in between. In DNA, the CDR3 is TGTGCCAGCAGCTGGACCTCTGGAAACACCATATATTTT. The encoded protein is CASSWTSGNTIYF.

The CDR3, as DNA: TGCAGCGCGGACAGGAGAGGTGGCTACACCTTC. As protein: CSADRRGGYTF. This chain joins TRBV29-1 and TRBJ1-2; 7 nucleotides align to TRBD1. The CDR3 runs to 11 residues. The germline CDR1 and CDR2 sequences are SQVTM and ANQGSEA. V was clipped by 7 bases and J by 7 bases; unmatched bases: 6.

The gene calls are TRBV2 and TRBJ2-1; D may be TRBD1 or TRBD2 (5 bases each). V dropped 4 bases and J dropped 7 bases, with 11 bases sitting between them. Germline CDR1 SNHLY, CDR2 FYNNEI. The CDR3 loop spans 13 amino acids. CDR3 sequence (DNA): TGTGCCAGCAGTGTCAATTGGGGGAATGAGCAGTTCTTC. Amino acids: CASSVNWGNEQFF. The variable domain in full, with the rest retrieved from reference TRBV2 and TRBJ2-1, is EPEVTQTPSHQVTQMGQEVILRCVPISNHLYFYWYRQILGQKVEFLVSFYNNEISEKSEIFDDQFSVERPDGSNFTLKIRSTKLEDSAMYFCASSVNWGNEQFFGPGTRLTVL.